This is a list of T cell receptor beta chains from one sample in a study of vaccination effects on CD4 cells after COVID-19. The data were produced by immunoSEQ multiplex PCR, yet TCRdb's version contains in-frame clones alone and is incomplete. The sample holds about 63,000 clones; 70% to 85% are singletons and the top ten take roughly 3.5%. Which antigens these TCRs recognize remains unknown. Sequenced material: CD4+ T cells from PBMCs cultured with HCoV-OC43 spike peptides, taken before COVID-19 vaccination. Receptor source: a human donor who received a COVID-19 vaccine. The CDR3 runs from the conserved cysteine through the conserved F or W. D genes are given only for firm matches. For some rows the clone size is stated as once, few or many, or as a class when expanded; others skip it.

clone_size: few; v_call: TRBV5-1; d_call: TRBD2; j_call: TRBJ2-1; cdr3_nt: TGCGCCAGCAGCTTGAGCGGGGTTTCTCATGAGCAGTTCTTC; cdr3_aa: CASSLSGVSHEQFF
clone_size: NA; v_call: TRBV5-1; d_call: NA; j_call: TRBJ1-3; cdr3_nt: TGCGCCAGCAGCTTGAGGGGGATACAGGGCACCATATATTTT; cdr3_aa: CASSLRGIQGTIYF
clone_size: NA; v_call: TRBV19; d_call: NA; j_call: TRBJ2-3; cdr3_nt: TGTGCCAGTAGACTCCTGACCACAGATACGCAGTATTTT; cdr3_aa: CASRLLTTDTQYF
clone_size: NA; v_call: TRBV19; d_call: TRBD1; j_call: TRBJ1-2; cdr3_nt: TGTGCCAGTAGCCCGAGGGGACAGGGAGGAGTCTACACCTTC; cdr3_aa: CASSPRGQGGVYTF
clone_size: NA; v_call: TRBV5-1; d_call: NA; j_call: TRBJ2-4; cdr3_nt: TGCGCCAGCAGCTCACCCCGAAACATTCAGTACTTC; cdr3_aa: CASSSPRNIQYF
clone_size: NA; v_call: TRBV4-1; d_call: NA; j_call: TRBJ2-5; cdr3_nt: TGCGCCAGCAGACTCGGTGGGGCGGTCCAAGAGACCCAGTACTTC; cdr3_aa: CASRLGGAVQETQYF
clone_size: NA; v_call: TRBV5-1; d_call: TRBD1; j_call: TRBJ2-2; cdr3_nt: TGCGCCAGCAGCTTGGAAGGACAGGGGTGGGGAACCGGGGAGCTGTTTTTT; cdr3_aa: CASSLEGQGWGTGELFF
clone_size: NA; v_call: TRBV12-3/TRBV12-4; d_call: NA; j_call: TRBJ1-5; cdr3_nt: TGTGCCAGCAGTTACGGTTTTCAGCCCCAGCATTTT; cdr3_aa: CASSYGFQPQHF
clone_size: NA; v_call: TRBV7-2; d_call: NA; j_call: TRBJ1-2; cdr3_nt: TGTGCCAGCAGCCCTAGGCAGGCAACACCCTCCTATGGCTACACCTTC; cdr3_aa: CASSPRQATPSYGYTF
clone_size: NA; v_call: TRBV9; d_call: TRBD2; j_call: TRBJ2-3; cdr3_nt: TGTGCCAGCAGCCCGATAGCGGGGGGAGTGACAGATACGCAGTATTTT; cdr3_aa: CASSPIAGGVTDTQYF
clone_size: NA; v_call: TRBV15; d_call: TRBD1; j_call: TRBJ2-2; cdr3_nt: TGTGCCACCAGCAAGCCCGGGACAGCCGGGGAGCTGTTTTTT; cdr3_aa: CATSKPGTAGELFF
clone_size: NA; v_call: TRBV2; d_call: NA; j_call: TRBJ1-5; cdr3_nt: TGTGCCAGCAGTGATAGGGGTTACAATCAGCCCCAGCATTTT; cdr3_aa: CASSDRGYNQPQHF
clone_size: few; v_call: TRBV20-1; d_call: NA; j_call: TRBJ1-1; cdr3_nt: TGCAGTGCTAGTGGCCATACGAACACTGAAGCTTTCTTT; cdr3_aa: CSASGHTNTEAFF
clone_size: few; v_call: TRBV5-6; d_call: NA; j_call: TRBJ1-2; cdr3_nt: TGTGCCAGCAGCTTGTTAGTCGGGGGGAACTATGGCTACACCTTC; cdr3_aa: CASSLLVGGNYGYTF